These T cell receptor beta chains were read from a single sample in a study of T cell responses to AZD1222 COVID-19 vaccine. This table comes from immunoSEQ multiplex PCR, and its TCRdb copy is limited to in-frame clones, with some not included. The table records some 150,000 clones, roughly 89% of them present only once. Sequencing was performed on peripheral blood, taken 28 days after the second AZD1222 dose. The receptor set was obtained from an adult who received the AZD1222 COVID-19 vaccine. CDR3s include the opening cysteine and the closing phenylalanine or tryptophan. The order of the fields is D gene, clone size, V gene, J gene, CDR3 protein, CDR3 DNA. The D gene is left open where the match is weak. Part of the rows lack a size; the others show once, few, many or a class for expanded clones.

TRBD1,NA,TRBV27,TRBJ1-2,CASSQTGLGGYTF,TGTGCCAGCAGCCAGACAGGGTTGGGGGGCTACACCTTC
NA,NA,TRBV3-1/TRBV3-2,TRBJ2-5,CASSQDAETQYF,TGTGCCAGCAGCCAAGATGCGGAGACCCAGTACTTC
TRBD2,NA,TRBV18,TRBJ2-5,CASSPGTSGRQETQYF,TGTGCCAGCTCACCAGGAACTAGCGGCCGTCAAGAGACCCAGTACTTC
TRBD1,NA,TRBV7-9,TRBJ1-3,CASRTGVSGNTIYF,TGTGCCAGCAGGACAGGGGTCTCTGGAAACACCATATATTTT
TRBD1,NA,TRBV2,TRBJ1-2,CASLQGAYGYTF,TGTGCCAGCCTACAGGGGGCCTATGGCTACACCTTC
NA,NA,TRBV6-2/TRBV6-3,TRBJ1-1,CASSYSKTLDTEAFF,TGTGCCAGCAGTTACTCGAAGACCCTGGACACTGAAGCTTTCTTT
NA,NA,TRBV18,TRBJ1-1,CASSLDETRPGTEAFF,TGTGCCAGCTCCCTGGACGAGACGAGGCCGGGCACTGAAGCTTTCTTT
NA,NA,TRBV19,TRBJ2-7,CASSTPGHLRYEQYF,TGTGCCAGTAGTACTCCGGGACACCTCCGTTACGAGCAGTACTTC
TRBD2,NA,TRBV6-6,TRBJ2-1,CASTPRASGRAYEQFF,TGTGCCAGCACCCCCCGGGCTAGCGGGAGGGCTTATGAGCAGTTCTTC
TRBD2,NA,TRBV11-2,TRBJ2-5,CASSLDGPSGGQETQYF,TGTGCCAGCAGCTTAGATGGGCCTAGCGGGGGGCAAGAGACCCAGTACTTC
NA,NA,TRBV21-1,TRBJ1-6,CASSKGKGHRGKIHSPLHF,TGTGCCAGCAGCAAAGGGAAGGGGCACAGGGGGAAGATCCATTCACCCCTCCACTTT
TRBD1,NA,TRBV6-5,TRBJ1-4,CASSGQGAEDEKLFF,TGTGCCAGCAGCGGACAGGGGGCAGAGGATGAAAAACTGTTTTTT
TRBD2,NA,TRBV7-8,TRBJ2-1,CASSLGGSSGSRGEQFF,TGTGCCAGCAGCTTAGGGGGGTCTAGCGGGAGTCGAGGTGAGCAGTTCTTC
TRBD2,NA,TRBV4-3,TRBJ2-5,CASSQEIKGGLAGFETQYF,TGCGCCAGCAGCCAGGAGATCAAGGGCGGACTAGCGGGATTTGAGACCCAGTACTTC
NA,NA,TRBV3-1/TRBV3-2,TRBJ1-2,CASEGGYGYTF,TGTGCCAGCGAGGGAGGATATGGCTACACCTTC
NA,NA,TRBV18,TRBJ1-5,CASSPTGTRDQPQHF,TGTGCCAGCTCACCCACAGGGACCAGGGATCAGCCCCAGCATTTT
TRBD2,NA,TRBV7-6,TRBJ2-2,CASSFSYKAGGIRTTGELFF,TGTGCCAGCAGCTTCTCCTACAAAGCGGGAGGGATACGAACCACCGGGGAGCTGTTTTTT
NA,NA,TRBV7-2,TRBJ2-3,CASRATGPTDTQYF,TGTGCCAGCAGAGCGACGGGTCCCACAGATACGCAGTATTTT
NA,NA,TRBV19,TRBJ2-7,CASSTGTRMYEQYF,TGTGCCAGTAGTACCGGGACACGAATGTACGAGCAGTACTTC
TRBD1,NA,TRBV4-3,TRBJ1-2,CASSRGTGRTRYGYTF,TGCGCCAGCAGCCGAGGGACAGGACGAACTCGGTATGGCTACACCTTC
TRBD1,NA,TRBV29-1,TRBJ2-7,CSVGSGTAYEQYF,TGCAGCGTTGGGTCCGGGACAGCCTACGAGCAGTACTTC
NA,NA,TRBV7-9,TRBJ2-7,CASSFSAGYEQYF,TGTGCCAGCAGCTTCAGCGCCGGGTACGAGCAGTACTTC
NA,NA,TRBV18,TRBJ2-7,CASSPPSHLYEQYF,TGTGCCAGCTCACCCCCTTCGCACCTCTACGAGCAGTACTTC
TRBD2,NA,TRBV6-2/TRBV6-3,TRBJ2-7,CASSYSRLAGFYEQYF,TGTGCCAGCAGTTACTCGAGACTAGCGGGGTTCTACGAGCAGTACTTC
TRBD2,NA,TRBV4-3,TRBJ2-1,CASSQGSTSGGYNEQFF,TGCGCCAGCAGCCAAGGGAGCACTAGCGGGGGCTACAATGAGCAGTTCTTC
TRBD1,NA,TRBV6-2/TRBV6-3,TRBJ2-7,CASSWGQGYEQYF,TGTGCCAGCAGTTGGGGACAGGGCTACGAGCAGTACTTC
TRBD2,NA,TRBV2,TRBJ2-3,CATGLADSTDTQYF,TGTGCCACAGGTCTAGCGGATAGCACAGATACGCAGTATTTT
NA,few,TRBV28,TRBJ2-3,CASSFNDQRDTQYF,TGTGCCAGCAGTTTCAACGATCAACGGGATACGCAGTATTTT
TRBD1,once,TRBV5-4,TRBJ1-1,CASSPTGDIRNTEAFF,TGTGCCAGCAGCCCCACAGGGGATATCAGAAACACTGAAGCTTTCTTT
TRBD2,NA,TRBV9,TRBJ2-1,CASSVPREIHDNGQFF,TGTGCCAGCAGCGTTCCGCGGGAGATCCATGACAATGGGCAGTTCTTC
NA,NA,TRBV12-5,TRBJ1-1,CASGLAYETVMNTEAFF,TGTGCTAGTGGTTTGGCCTACGAGACAGTCATGAACACTGAAGCTTTCTTT
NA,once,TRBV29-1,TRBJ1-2,CSVEDTKGYTF,TGCAGCGTTGAAGACACAAAGGGCTACACCTTC
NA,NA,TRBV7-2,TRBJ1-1,CASSPRVGDTEAFF,TGTGCCAGCAGCCCCAGGGTGGGTGACACTGAAGCTTTCTTT
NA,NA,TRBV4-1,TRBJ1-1,CASSQSQVRIGAFF,TGCGCCAGCAGCCAGTCGCAGGTCCGAATCGGAGCTTTCTTT
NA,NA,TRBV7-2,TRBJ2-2,CASSLKPVGGGTTGELFF,TGTGCCAGCAGCTTAAAGCCCGTAGGGGGGGGAACCACCGGGGAGCTGTTTTTT
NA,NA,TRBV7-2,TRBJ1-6,CASSLGGTYNSPLHF,TGTGCCAGCAGCTTAGGGGGTACCTATAATTCACCCCTCCACTTT
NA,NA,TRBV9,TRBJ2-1,CASSVKHNEQFF,TGTGCCAGCAGCGTTAAGCACAATGAGCAGTTCTTC
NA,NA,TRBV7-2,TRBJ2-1,CASSFGGHEQFF,TGTGCCAGCAGCTTTGGGGGCCATGAGCAGTTCTTC
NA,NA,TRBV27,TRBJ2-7,CASSPRGGAYEQYF,TGTGCCAGCAGTCCCCGGGGCGGTGCCTACGAGCAGTACTTC
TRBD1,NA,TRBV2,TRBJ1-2,CASSGTGYYGYTF,TGTGCCAGCAGTGGGACAGGCTACTATGGCTACACCTTC
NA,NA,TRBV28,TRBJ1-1,CASSSGWGAMNTEAFF,TGTGCCAGCAGTTCCGGGTGGGGGGCCATGAACACTGAAGCTTTCTTT
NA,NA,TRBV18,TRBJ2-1,CASSQFQQGHEQFF,TGTGCCAGCTCACAATTTCAACAGGGTCATGAGCAGTTCTTC
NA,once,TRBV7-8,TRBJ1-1,CASTLGRTAREAFF,TGTGCCAGCACTCTTGGTAGGACAGCGAGGGAGGCTTTCTTT
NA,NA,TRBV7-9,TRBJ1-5,CASSLRYQPQHF,TGTGCCAGCAGCTTGCGTTATCAGCCCCAGCATTTT
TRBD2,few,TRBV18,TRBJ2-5,CASSPRLAAQETQYF,TGTGCCAGCTCACCAAGACTAGCGGCCCAAGAGACCCAGTACTTC
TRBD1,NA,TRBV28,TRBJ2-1,CASSFQDRAIYNEQFF,TGTGCCAGCAGTTTTCAGGACAGGGCCATCTACAATGAGCAGTTCTTC
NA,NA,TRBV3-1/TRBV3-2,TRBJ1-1,CASSPPGVLGNTEAFF,TGTGCCAGCAGCCCCCCAGGGGTCCTGGGGAACACTGAAGCTTTCTTT
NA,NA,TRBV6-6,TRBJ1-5,CASRNTGNGQPQHF,TGTGCCAGCAGAAACACAGGGAATGGACAGCCCCAGCATTTT
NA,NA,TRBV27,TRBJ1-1,CASSATGLAEAFF,TGTGCCAGCAGTGCTACAGGGTTAGCTGAAGCTTTCTTT
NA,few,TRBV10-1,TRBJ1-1,CASRPASAGTEAFF,TGCGCCAGCAGACCAGCAAGCGCGGGCACTGAAGCTTTCTTT
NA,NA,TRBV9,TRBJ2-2,CASSVTGELFF,TGTGCCAGCAGCGTTACCGGGGAGCTGTTTTTT
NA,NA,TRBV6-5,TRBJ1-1,CASSYSQASNTEAFF,TGTGCCAGCAGTTACTCGCAAGCTTCGAACACTGAAGCTTTCTTT
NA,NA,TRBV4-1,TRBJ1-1,CASSQDQGQDTEAFF,TGCGCCAGCAGCCAAGATCAGGGGCAAGACACTGAAGCTTTCTTT
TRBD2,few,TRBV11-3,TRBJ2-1,CASSPRPTVAGGFEQFF,TGTGCCAGCAGCCCACGTCCGACGGTAGCGGGAGGTTTTGAGCAGTTCTTC
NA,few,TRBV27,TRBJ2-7,CASSFRHEQYF,TGTGCCAGCAGTTTCCGACACGAGCAGTACTTC
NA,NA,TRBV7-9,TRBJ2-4,CASSLRLVGIQYF,TGTGCCAGCAGCTTAAGACTAGTCGGCATTCAGTACTTC
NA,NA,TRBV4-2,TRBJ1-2,CASSQDMADYGYTF,TGTGCCAGCAGCCAAGATATGGCCGACTATGGCTACACCTTC
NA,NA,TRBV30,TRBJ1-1,CAWREGYWTEAFF,TGTGCCTGGAGGGAAGGCTACTGGACTGAAGCTTTCTTT
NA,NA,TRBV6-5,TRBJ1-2,CASKSGGSLFGYTF,TGTGCCAGCAAGTCGGGCGGGAGCCTTTTTGGCTACACCTTC
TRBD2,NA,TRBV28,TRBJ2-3,CASSPGLAGLPGGDTQYF,TGTGCCAGCAGTCCAGGACTAGCGGGTCTACCGGGTGGAGATACGCAGTATTTT